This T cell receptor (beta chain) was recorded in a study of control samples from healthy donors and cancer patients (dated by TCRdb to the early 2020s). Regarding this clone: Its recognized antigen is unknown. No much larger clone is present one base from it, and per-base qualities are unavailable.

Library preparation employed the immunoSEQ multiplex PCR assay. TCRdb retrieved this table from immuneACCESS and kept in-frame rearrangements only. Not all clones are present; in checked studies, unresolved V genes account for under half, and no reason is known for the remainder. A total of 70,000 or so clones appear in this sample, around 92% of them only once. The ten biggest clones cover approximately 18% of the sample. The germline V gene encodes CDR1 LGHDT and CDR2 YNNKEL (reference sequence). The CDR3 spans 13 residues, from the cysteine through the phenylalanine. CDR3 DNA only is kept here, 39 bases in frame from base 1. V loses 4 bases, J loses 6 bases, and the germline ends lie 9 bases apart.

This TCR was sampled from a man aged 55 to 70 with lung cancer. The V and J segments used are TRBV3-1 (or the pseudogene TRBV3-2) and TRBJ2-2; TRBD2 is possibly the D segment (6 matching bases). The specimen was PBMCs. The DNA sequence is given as TGTGCCAGCAGCCGAGGGGAGGCCGGGGAGCTGTTTTTT. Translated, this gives CASSRGEAGELFF.